This T cell receptor beta chain was observed in a study of T cell responses to AZD1222 COVID-19 vaccine. Study-wide points: The repertoires were collected only after the peak T cell response. Most donors were white British, females outnumbered males, and clonal diversity was possibly underestimated.

Measured with immunoSEQ multiplex PCR; TCRdb has only the in-frame clones, and not every one. This sample has around 50,000 clones, with around 84% found just once. Only one count was recorded for this clone. What it binds is unknown. The sample consisted of peripheral blood, taken on day 0 of AZD1222 vaccination. The receptor was derived from an adult in good health.

CDR3 in amino acids: CASSLGTGNNEKLFF. The CDR3 DNA reads TGTGCCAGCAGCTTAGGGACTGGAAATAATGAAAAACTGTTTTTT. This rearrangement joins TRBV27 to TRBJ1-4; maybe TRBD1 (5 bases). Germline V gene data show CDR1 as MNHEY and CDR2 as SMNVEV (reference sequence). Trimming shortened V by 6 bases and J by 4 bases, and 15 bases separated the two germline ends. This CDR3 spans 15 amino acids.